The 21 T cell receptor beta chains listed next were all sequenced from one sample in a study of cytomegalovirus exposure and HLA in healthy donors (dated by TCRdb to about 2017). The library was generated by the immunoSEQ multiplex PCR assay. For the multiplex PCR, a mixture combining 60 forward primers for TCR Vbeta segments and 13 reverse primers for TCR Jbeta segments was used. The table comes from immuneACCESS by way of TCRdb, which keeps in-frame sequences with V and J called. Part of the clones is missing from these tables; in studies checked, under half for an unresolved V gene and the rest for unknown reasons. The sample includes approximately 150,000 clones, with around 69% observed a single time. The ten largest account for around 2.8% of the sample. Material for sequencing was PBMCs. Receptors originate from a woman in her thirties in good health and CMV-seronegative.

The chain carries TRBV2 and TRBJ2-1; D perhaps matches TRBD1 (6 bases). This CDR3 has 12 residues. With 2 bases removed from V and 7 bases from J, the gap between germline ends came to 6 bases. Germline CDR1 is SNHLY and CDR2 is FYNNEI. The CDR3 sequence: CASSERGNEQFF. The CDR3 DNA reads as TGTGCCAGCAGTGAAAGGGGGAATGAGCAGTTCTTC.

This chain uses TRBV7-2 with TRBJ1-2, with TRBD1 identical over 9 bases. The CDR3 is 15 residues long. The V gene end was trimmed by 1 base and the J gene end by 3 bases; junction bases not matched to a gene: 3. CDR1 is SGHTA, CDR2 FQGNSA, per germline. CDR3 loop: CASSLGTGEDYGYTF. In DNA, the CDR3 is TGTGCCAGCAGCTTAGGGACAGGGGAGGACTATGGCTACACCTTC.

This chain joins TRBV5-1 and TRBJ2-5; 8 nucleotides line up with TRBD1. Per germline, CDR1 SGHRS and CDR2 YFSETQ. The CDR3 has 15 residues. The V gene end was trimmed by 3 bases and the J gene end by 5 bases; junction bases not matched to a gene: 9. The CDR3 sequence is CASSSPLTGVETQYF. DNA of the CDR3: TGCGCCAGCAGCTCCCCCTTGACAGGGGTGGAGACCCAGTACTTC.

The chain recombines TRBV7-9 with TRBJ2-5; TRBD1 matches 8 bases. This CDR3 spans 16 amino acids. V dropped 5 bases and J dropped 2; count of bases not matched to a gene: 10. Germline V gene data show CDR1 as SEHNR and CDR2 as FQNEAQ (reference sequence). The CDR3 bases are TGTGCCAGCAGCGCGGGACAGGCGAACTTACAAGAGACCCAGTACTTC. It is translated as CASSAGQANLQETQYF.

This chain joins TRBV7-2 and TRBJ1-5; D is undetermined. CDR1 is SGHTA, CDR2 FQGNSA, per germline. The CDR3 totals 15 residues. Trimming removed 1 base from V and 5 bases from J, with 12 bases in between. The CDR3, as DNA: TGTGCCAGCAGCTTAGTAGTGGGCCCCGATCAGCCCCAGCATTTT. Its protein is CASSLVVGPDQPQHF.

In the case of this clone: This sample also contains other DNA sequences that code for the same CDR3. The J gene is TRBJ1-1, the V gene TRBV28; D gene unclear. The CDR3 is 11 residues long. CDR1 and CDR2 from the germline V gene are MDHEN and SYDVKM. V dropped 6 bases and J dropped 5 bases, with 7 bases sitting between them. The CDR3, as DNA: TGTGCCAGCAGCCCCAGTACTGAAGCTTTCTTT. It translates to CASSPSTEAFF.

This chain joins TRBV28 and TRBJ1-5; D remains ambiguous. The V gene's germline CDR1 is MDHEN and CDR2 SYDVKM. This CDR3 is 14 amino acids long. V lost 6 bases and J 5 bases, leaving 14 bases between the germline ends. The CDR3 DNA follows: TGTGCCAGCAGCCCGGGAGCTATAGATCAGCCCCAGCATTTT. Protein sequence: CASSPGAIDQPQHF.

DNA of the CDR3: TGCGCCAGCAGTCCCGGGACAGGGGTGATCACTGAAGCTTTCTTT. Protein product: CASSPGTGVITEAFF. The chain uses TRBV4-3 and TRBJ1-1; 10 bases fit TRBD1. CDR1 and CDR2 (germline): LGHNA, YSLEER. The CDR3 spans 15 residues. Germline trimming cut 6 bases from V and 4 bases from J; bases unmatched to any gene: 8.

This rearrangement joins TRBV21-1 to TRBJ2-4; TRBD2 was called by the table and not checked on the DNA. TRBV21-1 is termed a pseudogene. The CDR3 contains 17 residues. The DNA of the CDR3 is TGTGCCAGCAGCAAAGGACTAGCGGGGGGTACCAAAAACATTCAGTACTTC. It encodes CASSKGLAGGTKNIQYF.

J is TRBJ2-7 and V is TRBV5-4; a possible D gene is TRBD1 (7 bases). The germline V and J ends were trimmed by 5 bases and 3 bases, with 15 bases remaining between them. The CDR3 is made up of 14 amino acids. Germline V CDR1 and CDR2: SGHNT, YYREEE (reference sequence). DNA for the CDR3: TGTGCCAGCAGGCCCCAGGGGGGCCTCTACGAGCAGTACTTC. Encoded protein: CASRPQGGLYEQYF.

The table lists this clone with a count of one. The rearrangement joins TRBV28 to TRBJ2-3; D ambiguous. Trimming took off 3 bases at V and 4 bases at J, with 8 bases between the two ends. CDR1 is MDHEN and CDR2 is SYDVKM in the germline V gene. This CDR3 is 13 amino acids long. The CDR3 DNA reads TGTGCCAGCAGTTTGTCTCCGGCAGATACGCAGTATTTT. Residues: CASSLSPADTQYF. Full variable domain (remainder filled in from reference TRBV28 and TRBJ2-3): DVKVTQSSRYLVKRTGEKVFLECVQDMDHENMFWYRQDPGLGLRLIYFSYDVKMKEKGDIPEGYSVSREKKERFSLILESASTNQTSMYLCASSLSPADTQYFGPGTRLTVL.

This clone has a handful of counts. The chain uses TRBV2 and TRBJ1-5; D perhaps matches TRBD1 (6 bases). Trimming left V 5 bases short and J 3 bases short, with 8 bases between. This CDR3 is 13 amino acids long. Germline CDR1 and CDR2: SNHLY and FYNNEI. CDR3 nucleotide sequence: TGTGCCAGCAGTCGACAGGCCAATCAGCCCCAGCATTTT. It translates to CASSRQANQPQHF. Looking up the rest from reference TRBV2 and TRBJ1-5 gives the full variable domain: EPEVTQTPSHQVTQMGQEVILRCVPISNHLYFYWYRQILGQKVEFLVSFYNNEISEKSEIFDDQFSVERPDGSNFTLKIRSTKLEDSAMYFCASSRQANQPQHFGDGTRLSIL.

J is TRBJ2-1 and V is TRBV4-2; 10 bases line up with TRBD2. The CDR3 contains 15 residues. V lost 0 bases, J lost 8 bases, and 4 bases stayed unmatched. Per the germline V gene, CDR1 is LGHNA and CDR2 is YNFKEQ. The CDR3, as DNA: TGTGCCAGCAGCCAAGATCCTAGCGGGAGCTATGAGCAGTTCTTC. Amino acid sequence: CASSQDPSGSYEQFF.

The CDR3 loop reads CASSSVKRVTDTQYF. The CDR3 region has the DNA TGTGCCAGCAGCTCGGTTAAGCGGGTCACAGATACGCAGTATTTT. V usage is TRBV7-9 and J usage is TRBJ2-3; D might be TRBD2 (6 bases). The V and J ends lost 4 bases and 2 bases respectively, with 13 bases between them. Germline V CDR1 and CDR2: SEHNR, FQNEAQ (reference sequence). This CDR3 region has 15 residues.

J is TRBJ2-7 and V is TRBV14; D not certain. This CDR3 is 14 amino acids long. Per germline, CDR1 SGHDN and CDR2 FVKESK. V shed 1 base and J shed 2 bases, with 9 bases lying between them. This CDR3 reads CASSQVLKTYEQYF. The CDR3 bases are TGTGCCAGCAGCCAAGTGTTAAAAACCTACGAGCAGTACTTC.

This chain uses TRBV30 with TRBJ2-7; 10 positions match TRBD2. V lost 3 bases and J lost 4; bases outside the gene matches: 15. The CDR3 is 17 residues long. The germline V gene encodes CDR1 GTSNPN and CDR2 SVGIG (reference sequence). This chain's CDR3 is CAWSLILSPSGSYEQYF. The CDR3 bases are TGTGCCTGGAGCCTCATCCTCAGCCCTAGCGGGAGTTACGAGCAGTACTTC.

CDR3 DNA: TGCGCCAGCAGCCAAGAAACAAGAGAGGACACTGAAGCTTTCTTT. Its translation is CASSQETREDTEAFF. The chain is built from TRBV4-1 and TRBJ1-1; D gene uncertain. The CDR3 covers 15 residues. Germline assignment: CDR1 MGHRA and CDR2 YSYEKL. V gave up 0 bases and J gave up 3 bases, with 11 bases separating them.

V and J are TRBV13 and TRBJ2-2; D call uncertain. Germline-derived CDR1 and CDR2 are PRHDT and FYEKMQ (reference sequence). With 2 bases removed from V and 6 bases from J, the gap between germline ends came to 7 bases. The CDR3 sequence is 13 residues long. The CDR3 here is CASSLSFSGELFF. The CDR3, as DNA: TGTGCCAGCAGCTTATCTTTCTCCGGGGAGCTGTTTTTT.

The chain combines TRBV5-4 with TRBJ2-5; 8 bases map to TRBD2. V was clipped by 1 base and J by 2 bases; unmatched bases: 4. CDR3 length: 15 amino acids. CDR1 and CDR2 (germline): SGHNT, YYREEE (reference sequence). CDR3 region: CASSLPAGEQETQYF. CDR3 bases: TGTGCCAGCAGCTTGCCAGCGGGAGAGCAAGAGACCCAGTACTTC.

The chain is built from TRBV7-3 and TRBJ2-7; D unresolved. CDR1 is SGHTA and CDR2 is FQGTGA in the germline V gene. Trimming removed 2 bases at V and 5 bases at J, with 10 bases between. The CDR3 extends over 13 amino acids. The CDR3 loop reads CASSLGTLDEQYF. CDR3 DNA sequence: TGTGCCAGCAGCTTAGGCACCTTGGACGAGCAGTACTTC.

This sequence joins TRBV27 and TRBJ2-5; 8 nucleotides align to TRBD2. V trimming: 4 bases; J trimming: 4 bases; junction bases outside the gene matches: 11. CDR1 and CDR2 from the germline V gene are MNHEY and SMNVEV (reference sequence). This CDR3 is 16 amino acids long. The CDR3, as DNA: TGTGCCAGCAGTTCTGAGGTTAGCGGGAATCTAGAGACCCAGTACTTC. Translating it yields CASSSEVSGNLETQYF.